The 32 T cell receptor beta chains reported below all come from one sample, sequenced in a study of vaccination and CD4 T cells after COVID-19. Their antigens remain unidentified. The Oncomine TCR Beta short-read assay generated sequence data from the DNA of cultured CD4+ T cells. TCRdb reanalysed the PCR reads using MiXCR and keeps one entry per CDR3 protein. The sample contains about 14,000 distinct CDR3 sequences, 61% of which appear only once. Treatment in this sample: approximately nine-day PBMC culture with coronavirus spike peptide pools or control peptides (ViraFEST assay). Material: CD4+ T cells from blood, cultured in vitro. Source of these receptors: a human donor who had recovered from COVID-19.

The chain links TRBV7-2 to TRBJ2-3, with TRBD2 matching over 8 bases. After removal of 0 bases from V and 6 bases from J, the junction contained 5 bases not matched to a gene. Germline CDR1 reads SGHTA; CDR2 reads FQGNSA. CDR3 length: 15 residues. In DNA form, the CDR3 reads TGTGCCAGCAGCTTAGCGTGGCCGGGGGGGGATACGCAGTATTTT. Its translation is CASSLAWPGGDTQYF.

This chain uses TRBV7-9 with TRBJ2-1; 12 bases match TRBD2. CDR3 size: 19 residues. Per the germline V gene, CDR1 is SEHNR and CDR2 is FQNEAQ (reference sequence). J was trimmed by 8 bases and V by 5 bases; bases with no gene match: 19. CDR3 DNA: TGTGCCAGCAGCACACACCCAGGGGTCCTAGCGGGAGGGCCGTATGAGCAGTTCTTC. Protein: CASSTHPGVLAGGPYEQFF.

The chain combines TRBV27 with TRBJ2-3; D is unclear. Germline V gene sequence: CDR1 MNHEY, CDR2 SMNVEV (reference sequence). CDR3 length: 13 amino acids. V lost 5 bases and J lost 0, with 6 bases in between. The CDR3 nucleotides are TGTGCCAGCAGTACCTACAGCACAGATACGCAGTATTTT. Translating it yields CASSTYSTDTQYF.

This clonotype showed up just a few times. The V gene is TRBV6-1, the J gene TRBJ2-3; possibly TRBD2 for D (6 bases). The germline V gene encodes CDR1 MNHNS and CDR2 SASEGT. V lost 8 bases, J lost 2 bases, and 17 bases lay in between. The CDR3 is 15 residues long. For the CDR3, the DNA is TGTGCCAGCGGAACTAGCCGCGGTCTCACAGATACGCAGTATTTT. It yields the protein CASGTSRGLTDTQYF.

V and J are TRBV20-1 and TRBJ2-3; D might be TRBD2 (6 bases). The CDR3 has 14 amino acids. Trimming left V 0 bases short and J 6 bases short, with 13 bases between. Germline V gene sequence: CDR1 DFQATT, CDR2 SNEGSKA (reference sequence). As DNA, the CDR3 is TGCAGTGCTAGAGATGGGACTTGGAGTGATACGCAGTATTTT. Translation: CSARDGTWSDTQYF.

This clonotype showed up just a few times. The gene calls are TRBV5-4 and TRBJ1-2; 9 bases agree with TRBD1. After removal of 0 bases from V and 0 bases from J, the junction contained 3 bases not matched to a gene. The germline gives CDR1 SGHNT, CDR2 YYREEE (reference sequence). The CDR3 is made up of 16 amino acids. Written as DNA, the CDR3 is TGTGCCAGCAGCTTGGCCAACAGGGGGCCTAACTATGGCTACACCTTC. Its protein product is CASSLANRGPNYGYTF.

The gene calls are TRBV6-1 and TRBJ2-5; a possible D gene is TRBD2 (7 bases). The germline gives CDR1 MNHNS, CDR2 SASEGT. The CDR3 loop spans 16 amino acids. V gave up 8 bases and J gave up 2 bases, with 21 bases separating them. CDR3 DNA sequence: TGTGCCAGCCGGGTGAGGGGGGGCGCGGGACAAGAGACCCAGTACTTC. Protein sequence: CASRVRGGAGQETQYF.

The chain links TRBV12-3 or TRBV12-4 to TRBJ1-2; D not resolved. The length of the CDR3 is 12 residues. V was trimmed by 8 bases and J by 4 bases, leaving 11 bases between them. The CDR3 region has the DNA TGTGCCAGCGCCTTGGAGGGCTATGGCTACACCTTC. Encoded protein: CASALEGYGYTF.

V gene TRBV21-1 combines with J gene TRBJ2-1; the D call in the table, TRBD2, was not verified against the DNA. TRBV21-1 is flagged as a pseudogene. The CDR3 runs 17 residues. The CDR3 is CASSPQKLAGPEGEQFF. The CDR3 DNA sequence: TGTGCCAGCAGCCCCCAGAAACTAGCGGGGCCAGAGGGTGAGCAGTTCTTC.

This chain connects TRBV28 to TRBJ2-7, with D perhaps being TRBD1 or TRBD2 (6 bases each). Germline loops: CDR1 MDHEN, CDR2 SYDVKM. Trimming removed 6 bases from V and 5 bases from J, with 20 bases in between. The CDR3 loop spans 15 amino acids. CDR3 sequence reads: CASRETAGHVDEQYF. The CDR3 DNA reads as TGTGCCAGCAGGGAAACCGCGGGACACGTGGACGAGCAGTACTTC. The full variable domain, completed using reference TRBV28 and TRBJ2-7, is DVKVTQSSRYLVKRTGEKVFLECVQDMDHENMFWYRQDPGLGLRLIYFSYDVKMKEKGDIPEGYSVSREKKERFSLILESASTNQTSMYLCASRETAGHVDEQYFGPGTRLTVT.

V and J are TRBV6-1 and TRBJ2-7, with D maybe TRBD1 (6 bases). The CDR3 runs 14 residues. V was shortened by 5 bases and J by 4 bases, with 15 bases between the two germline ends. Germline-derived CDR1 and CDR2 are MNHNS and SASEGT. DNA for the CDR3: TGTGCCAGCAGTACAGGGCGGTCATGGTACGAGCAGTACTTC. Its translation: CASSTGRSWYEQYF.

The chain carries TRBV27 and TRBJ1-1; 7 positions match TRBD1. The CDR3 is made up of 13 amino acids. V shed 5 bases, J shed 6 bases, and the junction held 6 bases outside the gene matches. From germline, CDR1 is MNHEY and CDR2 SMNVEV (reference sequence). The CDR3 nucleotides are TGTGCCAGCAGTGAGACAGGGCGAGCTGAAGCTTTCTTT. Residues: CASSETGRAEAFF.

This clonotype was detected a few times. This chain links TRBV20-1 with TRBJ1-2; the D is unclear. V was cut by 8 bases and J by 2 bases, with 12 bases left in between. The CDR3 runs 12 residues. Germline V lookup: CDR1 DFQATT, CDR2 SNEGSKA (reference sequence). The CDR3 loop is CSPSMGNYGYTF. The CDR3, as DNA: TGCAGTCCCTCAATGGGGAACTATGGCTACACCTTC.

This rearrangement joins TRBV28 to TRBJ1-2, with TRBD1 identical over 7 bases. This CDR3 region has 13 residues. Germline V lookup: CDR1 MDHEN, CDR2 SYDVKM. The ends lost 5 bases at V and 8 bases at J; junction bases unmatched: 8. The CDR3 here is CASSPPTGEGYTF. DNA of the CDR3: TGTGCCAGCAGTCCACCAACAGGGGAAGGCTACACCTTC.

The CDR3 region is CASSPSRGWAFF. The CDR3 nucleotides read TGTGCCAGTAGCCCATCCCGAGGGTGGGCTTTCTTT. V gene TRBV19 combines with J gene TRBJ1-1; no definite D call. Germline V gene sequence: CDR1 LNHDA, CDR2 SQIVND (reference sequence). The CDR3 covers 12 residues. The V end was cut by 6 bases, the J end by 11 bases, with 16 bases between.

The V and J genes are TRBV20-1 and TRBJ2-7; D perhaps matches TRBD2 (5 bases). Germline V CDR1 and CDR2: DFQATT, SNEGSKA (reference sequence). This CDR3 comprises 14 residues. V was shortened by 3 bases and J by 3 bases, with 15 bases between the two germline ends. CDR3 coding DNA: TGCAGTGCTAGGGTCGATAGCGCGATCTACGAGCAGTACTTC. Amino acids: CSARVDSAIYEQYF.

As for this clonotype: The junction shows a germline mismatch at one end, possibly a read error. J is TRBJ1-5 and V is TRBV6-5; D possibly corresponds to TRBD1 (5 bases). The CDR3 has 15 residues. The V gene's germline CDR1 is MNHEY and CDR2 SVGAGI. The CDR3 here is CASSYSVREGQPRHF. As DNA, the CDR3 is TGTGCCAGCAGTTACTCGGTTAGGGAGGGGCAGCCCCGGCATTTT.

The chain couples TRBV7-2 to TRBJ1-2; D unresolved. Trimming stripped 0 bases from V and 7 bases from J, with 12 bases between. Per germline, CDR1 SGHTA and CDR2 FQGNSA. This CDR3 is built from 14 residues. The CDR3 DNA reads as TGTGCCAGCAGCTTAGCGGCAGGAATGAGTGGCTACACCTTC. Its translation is CASSLAAGMSGYTF.

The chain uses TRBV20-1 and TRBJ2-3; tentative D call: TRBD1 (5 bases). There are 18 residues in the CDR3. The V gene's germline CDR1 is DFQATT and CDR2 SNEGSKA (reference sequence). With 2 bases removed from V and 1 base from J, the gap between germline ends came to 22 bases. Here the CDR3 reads CSARPLRRRGTGTDTQYF. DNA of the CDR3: TGCAGTGCTAGACCCTTAAGGCGAAGGGGTACTGGCACAGATACGCAGTATTTT.

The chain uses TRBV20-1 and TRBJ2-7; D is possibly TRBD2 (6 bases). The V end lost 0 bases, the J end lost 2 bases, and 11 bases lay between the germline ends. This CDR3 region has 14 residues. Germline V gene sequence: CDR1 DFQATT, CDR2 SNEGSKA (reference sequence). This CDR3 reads CSARDEAGPYEQYF. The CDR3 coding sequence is TGCAGTGCTAGAGATGAAGCGGGCCCCTACGAGCAGTACTTC.

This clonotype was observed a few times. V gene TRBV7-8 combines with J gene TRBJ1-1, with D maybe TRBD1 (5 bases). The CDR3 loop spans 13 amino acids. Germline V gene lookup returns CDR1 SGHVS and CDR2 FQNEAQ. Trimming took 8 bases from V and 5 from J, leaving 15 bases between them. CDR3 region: CASSKGRNTEAFF. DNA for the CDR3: TGTGCCAGCTCTAAGGGACGGAATACTGAAGCTTTCTTT.

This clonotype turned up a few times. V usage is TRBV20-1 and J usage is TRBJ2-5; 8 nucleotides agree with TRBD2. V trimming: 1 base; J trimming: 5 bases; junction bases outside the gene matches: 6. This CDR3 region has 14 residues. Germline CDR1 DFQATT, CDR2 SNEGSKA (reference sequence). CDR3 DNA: TGCAGTGCTAGAGCCCCGGGAGGGAGGGAGACCCAGTACTTC. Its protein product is CSARAPGGRETQYF.

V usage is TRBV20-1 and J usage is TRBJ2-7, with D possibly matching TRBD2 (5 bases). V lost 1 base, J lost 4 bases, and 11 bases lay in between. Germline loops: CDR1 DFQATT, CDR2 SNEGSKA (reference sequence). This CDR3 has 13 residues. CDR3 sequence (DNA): TGCAGTGCTAGAGGTCCGGGAAAGTACGAGCAGTACTTC. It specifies CSARGPGKYEQYF.

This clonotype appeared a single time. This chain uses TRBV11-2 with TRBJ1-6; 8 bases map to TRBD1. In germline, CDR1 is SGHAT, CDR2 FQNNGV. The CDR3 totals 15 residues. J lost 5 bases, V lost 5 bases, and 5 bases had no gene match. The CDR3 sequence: CASSLGTGDNSPLHF. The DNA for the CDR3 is TGTGCCAGCAGCCTCGGGACAGGAGATAATTCACCCCTCCACTTT. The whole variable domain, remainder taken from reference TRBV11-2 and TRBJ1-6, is EAGVAQSPRYKIIEKRQSVAFWCNPISGHATLYWYQQILGQGPKLLIQFQNNGVVDDSQLPKDRFSAERLKGVDSTLKIQPAKLEDSAVYLCASSLGTGDNSPLHFGNGTRLTVT.

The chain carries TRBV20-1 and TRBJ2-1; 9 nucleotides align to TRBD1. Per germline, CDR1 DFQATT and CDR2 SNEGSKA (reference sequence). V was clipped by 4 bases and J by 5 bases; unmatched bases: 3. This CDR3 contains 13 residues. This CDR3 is CSAKQGAHNEQFF. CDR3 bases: TGCAGTGCTAAACAGGGGGCCCACAATGAGCAGTTCTTC.

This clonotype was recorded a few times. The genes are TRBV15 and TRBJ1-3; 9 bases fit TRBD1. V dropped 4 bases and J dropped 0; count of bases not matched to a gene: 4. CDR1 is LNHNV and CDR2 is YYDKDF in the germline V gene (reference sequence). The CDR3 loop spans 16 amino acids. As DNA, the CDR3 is TGTGCCACCAGCAATACAGGGGGCTCCTCTGGAAACACCATATATTTT. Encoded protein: CATSNTGGSSGNTIYF. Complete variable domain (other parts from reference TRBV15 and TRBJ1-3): DAMVIQNPRYQVTQFGKPVTLSCSQTLNHNVMYWYQQKSSQAPKLLFHYYDKDFNNEADTPDNFQSRRPNTSFCFLDIRSPGLGDTAMYLCATSNTGGSSGNTIYFGEGSWLTVV.

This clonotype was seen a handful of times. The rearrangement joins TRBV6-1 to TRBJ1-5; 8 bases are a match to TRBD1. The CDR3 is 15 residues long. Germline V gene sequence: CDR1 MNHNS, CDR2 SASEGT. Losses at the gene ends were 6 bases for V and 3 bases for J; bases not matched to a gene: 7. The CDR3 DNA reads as TGTGCCAGCAGCCCCGGGACAGGCATCAATCAGCCCCAGCATTTT. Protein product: CASSPGTGINQPQHF.

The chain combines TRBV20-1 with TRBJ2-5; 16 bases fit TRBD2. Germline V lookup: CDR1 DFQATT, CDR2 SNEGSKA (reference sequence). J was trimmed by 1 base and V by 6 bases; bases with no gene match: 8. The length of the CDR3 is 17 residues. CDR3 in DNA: TGCAGTGCCACCCCGGGACTAGCGGGAGGGTCCCAAGAGACCCAGTACTTC. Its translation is CSATPGLAGGSQETQYF.

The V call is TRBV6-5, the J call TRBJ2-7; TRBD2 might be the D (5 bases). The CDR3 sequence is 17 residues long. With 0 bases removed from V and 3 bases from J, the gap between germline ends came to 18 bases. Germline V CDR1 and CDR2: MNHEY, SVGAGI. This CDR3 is CASSYSEAGQRRYEQYF. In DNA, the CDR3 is TGTGCCAGCAGTTACTCGGAGGCTGGCCAGCGGCGCTACGAGCAGTACTTC.

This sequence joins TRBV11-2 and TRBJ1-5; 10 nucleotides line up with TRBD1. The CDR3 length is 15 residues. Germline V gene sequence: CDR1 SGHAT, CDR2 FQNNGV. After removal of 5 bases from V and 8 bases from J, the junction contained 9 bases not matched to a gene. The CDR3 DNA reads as TGTGCCAGCAGCGCGGGACAGGGGCGGAGGGAGCCCCAGCATTTT. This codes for CASSAGQGRREPQHF.

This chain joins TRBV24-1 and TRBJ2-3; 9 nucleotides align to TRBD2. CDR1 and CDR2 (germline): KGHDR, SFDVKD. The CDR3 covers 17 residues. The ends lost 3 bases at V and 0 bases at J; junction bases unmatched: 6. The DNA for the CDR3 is TGTGCCACCAGTGATCGGGCTAGCGGGATAAGCACAGATACGCAGTATTTT. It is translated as CATSDRASGISTDTQYF.

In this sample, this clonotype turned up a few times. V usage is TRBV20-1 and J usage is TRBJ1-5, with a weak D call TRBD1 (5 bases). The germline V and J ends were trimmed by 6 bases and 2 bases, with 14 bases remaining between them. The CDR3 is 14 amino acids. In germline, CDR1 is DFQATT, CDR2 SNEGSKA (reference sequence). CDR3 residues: CSAVLGGGNQPQHF. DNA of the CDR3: TGCAGTGCCGTCCTGGGAGGGGGCAATCAGCCCCAGCATTTT.